This T cell receptor beta chain was observed in a study of blood T cell repertoires in COVID-19. The wider study: Samples representing acute and convalescent COVID-19 were sourced from the United States, Italy and Spain. PBMCs, B-cell-depleted T cells, or T cells provided the cDNA or gDNA that made up the material.

Looked up from germline, CDR1 is MNHEY and CDR2 is SMNVEV (reference sequence). The V and J ends lost 3 bases and 10 bases, in that order; junction bases with no gene match: 14. This CDR3 comprises 16 residues. In the authors' methods: Estimates of nucleated cell counts were drawn from the amplification of reference gene primers. The table came from immunoSEQ multiplex PCR; TCRdb's copy has only in-frame clones and leaves some out. V and J calls plus clone size are reproduced from that table; the DNA served to infer D and trimming. Of about 180,000 clones listed, around 83% are singletons. This receptor was obtained from a woman aged 30 to 39 with active or convalescent COVID-19. The V and J genes are TRBV27 and TRBJ2-1; TRBD2 agrees at 8 bases. The sample comprised peripheral blood. The DNA for the CDR3 is TGTGCCAGCAGTTTTTGGGCGGGAGGTCTGTCGGCCGAGCAGTTCTTC. Its protein is CASSFWAGGLSAEQFF.